Below, 17 T cell receptor beta chains from the same sample are listed, as sequenced in a study of human CD4 T cells and Enterobacteriaceae. Repertoires were generated with immunoSEQ multiplex PCR, while TCRdb's copy carries only in-frame clones and drops some. The table lists 25,000 to 30,000 clones, approximately 84% of them singletons. Sorting took every CD4+ cell except CD45RA+CCR7+CD95- naive cells, reaching over 98% purity. Sequenced: memory CD4+ T cells from blood. The receptors here all came from a human donor in good health.

Only one count was recorded for this clone. V and J are TRBV5-6 and TRBJ2-1, with 9 bases fitting TRBD2. Germline CDR1 SGHDT, CDR2 YYEEEE. CDR3 length: 15 residues. The junction had 1 base not matched to a gene; V was cut back by 0 bases and J by 3 bases. The CDR3 is CASSLGGRGYNEQFF. The CDR3 region has the DNA TGTGCCAGCAGCTTGGGCGGGAGGGGCTACAATGAGCAGTTCTTC.

The V and J genes are TRBV5-1 and TRBJ1-4, with no clear D. CDR1 is SGHRS, CDR2 YFSETQ, per germline. The CDR3 runs 13 residues. Trimming left V 2 bases short and J 3 bases short, with 5 bases between. This CDR3 reads CASSFEPNEKLFF. CDR3 nucleotides: TGCGCCAGCAGCTTCGAGCCTAATGAAAAACTGTTTTTT. The full variable domain, rest sourced from reference TRBV5-1 and TRBJ1-4, is KAGVTQTPRYLIKTRGQQVTLSCSPISGHRSVSWYQQTPGQGLQFLFEYFSETQRNKGNFPGRFSGRQFSNSRSEMNVSTLELGDSALYLCASSFEPNEKLFFGSGTQLSVL.

This chain uses TRBV29-1 with TRBJ1-1, with D possibly TRBD1 on 5 matching bases. CDR3 size: 13 residues. V shed 0 bases and J shed 3 bases, with 8 bases lying between them. Per the germline V gene, CDR1 is SQVTM and CDR2 is ANQGSEA. CDR3 nucleotide sequence: TGCAGCGTTGAAGATTCACAGGACACTGAAGCTTTCTTT. It translates to CSVEDSQDTEAFF.

About this clone itself: A junction boundary mismatches the germline segment, possibly from a read error. The CDR3 spells CASSLDRDSYEQYF. CDR3 sequence (DNA): TGTGCCAGCAGCCTAGACAGGGACTCCTACGAGCAGTACTTC. The chain recombines TRBV11-2 with TRBJ2-7, with 7 positions matching TRBD1. The CDR3 is 14 amino acids. Germline loops: CDR1 SGHAT, CDR2 FQNNGV. The full variable domain, with the rest looked up from reference TRBV11-2 and TRBJ2-7, is EAGVAQSPRYKIIEKRQSVAFWCNPISGHATLYWYQQILGQGPKLLIQFQNNGVVDDSQLPKDRFSAERLKGVDSTLKIQPAKLEDSAVYLCASSLDRDSYEQYFGPGTRLTVT.

This clone was seen more than once but under ten times. The CDR3 loop reads CASMPGLKEGDTQYF. The CDR3 region has the DNA TGTGCCAGCATGCCGGGTCTTAAGGAGGGAGATACGCAGTATTTT. The chain employs TRBV7-8 and TRBJ2-3, with D tentatively TRBD2 (6 bases). V lost 7 bases and J lost 5, with 19 bases in between. The CDR3 totals 15 residues. Per the germline V gene, CDR1 is SGHVS and CDR2 is FQNEAQ.

J is TRBJ1-1 and V is TRBV19; 9 bases align to TRBD1. V lost 11 bases and J lost 5; bases outside the gene matches: 21. CDR3 size: 17 residues. Germline lookup yields CDR1 LNHDA and CDR2 SQIVND (reference sequence). The CDR3 sequence is CASLPGGTGMIKTEAFF. CDR3 nucleotides: TGTGCCTCACTCCCGGGAGGGACAGGGATGATAAAGACTGAAGCTTTCTTT.

This clone was detected only a few times. V and J are TRBV7-3 and TRBJ2-1, with 8 bases identical to TRBD1. The J segment lost 9 bases and the V segment lost 4 bases, leaving 11 bases of the junction unmatched. CDR1 is SGHTA, CDR2 FQGTGA, per germline. The length of the CDR3 is 15 residues. The CDR3 DNA reads TGTGCCAGCAGCTCCTCCGGGACAGGCTTGGTTGAGCAGTTCTTC. This codes for CASSSSGTGLVEQFF.

The genes are TRBV19 and TRBJ1-1; D unclear. CDR3 length: 11 amino acids. CDR1 is LNHDA and CDR2 is SQIVND in the germline V gene (reference sequence). The V gene lost 5 bases and the J gene lost 7 bases, with 8 bases spanning the gap. In nucleotides, the CDR3 is TGTGCCAGTAGTTCGGACGGTGAAGCTTTCTTT. Translating gives CASSSDGEAFF.

The chain recombines TRBV6-5 with TRBJ1-2; 11 bases agree with TRBD1. This CDR3 is built from 16 residues. In germline, CDR1 is MNHEY, CDR2 SVGAGI. With V trimmed by 0 bases and J by 5 bases, 5 bases remained unmatched. The CDR3 sequence: CASSYSRTGGGYGYTF. The CDR3 nucleotides are TGTGCCAGCAGTTACTCGAGGACAGGGGGCGGGTATGGCTACACCTTC.

The chain couples TRBV28 to TRBJ2-1; 7 bases line up with TRBD1. Losses at the gene ends were 6 bases for V and 6 bases for J; bases not matched to a gene: 11. CDR1 and CDR2 (germline): MDHEN, SYDVKM. The CDR3 length is 15 residues. The CDR3 protein is CASSIGTAIINEQFF. For the CDR3, the DNA is TGTGCCAGCAGCATCGGGACAGCTATAATCAATGAGCAGTTCTTC. Full variable domain (rest looked up from reference TRBV28 and TRBJ2-1): DVKVTQSSRYLVKRTGEKVFLECVQDMDHENMFWYRQDPGLGLRLIYFSYDVKMKEKGDIPEGYSVSREKKERFSLILESASTNQTSMYLCASSIGTAIINEQFFGPGTRLTVL.

V gene TRBV7-2 combines with J gene TRBJ2-3; possibly TRBD1 for D (6 bases). Germline V gives CDR1 SGHTA, CDR2 FQGNSA. V lost 1 base and J 1 base, leaving 12 bases between the germline ends. The CDR3 sequence is 16 residues long. This CDR3 is CASSLDWSGGTDTQYF. The CDR3 nucleotides are TGTGCCAGCAGCTTAGACTGGTCAGGGGGCACAGATACGCAGTATTTT.

This sequence joins TRBV13 and TRBJ2-3; D ambiguous. This CDR3 is 14 amino acids long. Germline values: CDR1 PRHDT, CDR2 FYEKMQ (reference sequence). V was trimmed by 5 bases and J by 2 bases, leaving 11 bases between them. For the CDR3, the DNA is TGTGCCAGCAGCCCCCGTCCTAACACAGATACGCAGTATTTT. Its translation: CASSPRPNTDTQYF.

The rearrangement joins TRBV28 to TRBJ1-5; D is undetermined. CDR3 size: 18 residues. V shed 5 bases and J shed 0 bases, with 20 bases lying between them. Germline V gene sequence: CDR1 MDHEN, CDR2 SYDVKM. The CDR3 DNA reads as TGTGCCAGCAGTCCCCCTCCTCCGACAAGTTATAGCAATCAGCCCCAGCATTTT. This gives the protein CASSPPPPTSYSNQPQHF.

The J gene is TRBJ2-1, the V gene TRBV6-5, with TRBD1 identical over 7 bases. The germline V gene encodes CDR1 MNHEY and CDR2 SVGAGI. The trim removed 6 bases at V and 0 bases at J, leaving 5 bases unmatched. CDR3 size: 15 residues. CDR3 in amino acids: CASRPYRGSYNEQFF. The CDR3, as DNA: TGTGCCAGCAGACCTTACAGGGGCTCCTACAATGAGCAGTTCTTC.

In nucleotides, the CDR3 is TGTGCCAGCAGTGACCTCCGGACAGGGGATGGCTACACCTTC. Amino acid sequence: CASSDLRTGDGYTF. The J gene is TRBJ1-2, the V gene TRBV28; 9 bases fit TRBD1. Per the germline V gene, CDR1 is MDHEN and CDR2 is SYDVKM. The CDR3 loop spans 14 amino acids. J was trimmed by 6 bases and V by 5 bases; bases with no gene match: 7.

V is TRBV15 and J is TRBJ1-1, with a possible D match to TRBD1 (6 bases). CDR3 size: 17 residues. Trimming took off 1 base at V and 3 bases at J, with 18 bases between the two ends. Per the germline V gene, CDR1 is LNHNV and CDR2 is YYDKDF (reference sequence). The DNA for the CDR3 is TGTGCCACCAGCAGAGGATTCATACAGGGTACGTACACTGAAGCTTTCTTT. The encoded protein is CATSRGFIQGTYTEAFF.

The CDR3 protein is CASSVSVAGGLDTQYF. The CDR3 nucleotides read TGTGCCAGCAGCGTCAGTGTAGCGGGAGGGCTCGATACGCAGTATTTT. The chain carries TRBV9 and TRBJ2-3; 11 nucleotides agree with TRBD2. The CDR3 has 16 residues. The trim removed 2 bases at V and 6 bases at J, leaving 8 bases unmatched. Germline assignment: CDR1 SGDLS and CDR2 YYNGEE.